This passage covers 6 T cell receptor beta chains from one sample sequenced in a study of low-dose radiotherapy and immunotherapy resistance in tumors. First-strand cDNA relied on TRAV- and TRBV-specific primers spanning alpha and beta chains. A constant-region primer paired with the V-primer adapter amplified TCRs over about 20 PCR cycles. TCRdb re-analysed the reads in MiXCR, keeping a single row per CDR3 protein. The sample carries around 60,000 distinct CDR3 sequences, 20% to 25% recorded once. Time point meaning: after trial treatment. Treatment of the sample: LDRT plus nivolumab, ipilimumab, low-dose cyclophosphamide and aspirin (RACIN trial). This specimen was PBMCs, taken after low-dose radiotherapy plus immunotherapy. These receptors came from a male donor with prostate cancer.

This clonotype was found many times. This sequence joins TRBV6-4 and TRBJ1-5, with D maybe TRBD1 (5 bases). The CDR3 loop spans 13 amino acids. Germline V lookup: CDR1 MRHNA, CDR2 SNTAGT. V was cut by 5 bases and J by 7 bases, with 12 bases left in between. CDR3 in amino acids: CASSPGSGQPQHF. CDR3 coding DNA: TGTGCCAGCAGTCCAGGGTCGGGCCAGCCCCAGCATTTT.

This clonotype was found many times. The V call is TRBV11-2, the J call TRBJ1-1, with D perhaps TRBD1 (6 bases). V gave up 3 bases and J gave up 10 bases, with 21 bases separating them. This CDR3 region has 15 residues. Germline V lookup: CDR1 SGHAT, CDR2 FQNNGV. The CDR3 DNA sequence: TGTGCCAGCAGCTTGGGCAGGGGACATGCGCCTTCAGCTTTCTTT. Protein: CASSLGRGHAPSAFF.

This clonotype was picked up many times. J is TRBJ2-1 and V is TRBV7-2; the D gene is possibly TRBD2 (6 bases). CDR1 and CDR2 from the germline V gene are SGHTA and FQGNSA. The CDR3 has 18 residues. V lost 1 base and J lost 3, with 19 bases in between. CDR3 in amino acids: CASSLEGLPRPLYNEQFF. CDR3 DNA: TGTGCCAGCAGCTTAGAAGGACTACCCCGGCCCCTCTACAATGAGCAGTTCTTC. Complete variable domain (other parts from reference TRBV7-2 and TRBJ2-1): GAGVSQSPSNKVTEKGKDVELRCDPISGHTALYWYRQSLGQGLEFLIYFQGNSAPDKSGLPSDRFSAERTGGSVSTLTIQRTQQEDSAVYLCASSLEGLPRPLYNEQFFGPGTRLTVL.

The DNA of the CDR3 is TGTGCCATCCATCCCCACAGGGGCGGCAATCAGCCCCAGCATTTT. This encodes CAIHPHRGGNQPQHF. The gene calls are TRBV28 and TRBJ1-5; TRBD1 matches at 7 bases. CDR1 MDHEN and CDR2 SYDVKM come from the germline V gene. Unmatched junction bases numbered 11, after V lost 10 bases and J lost 2 bases. The CDR3 is 15 amino acids.

This clonotype was detected many times. The V call is TRBV20-1, the J call TRBJ1-5; TRBD1 might be the D (6 bases). From germline, CDR1 is DFQATT and CDR2 SNEGSKA (reference sequence). The V end was cut by 8 bases, the J end by 2 bases, with 13 bases between. The CDR3 consists of 13 residues. This CDR3 reads CSTRGHRNQPQHF. Here the CDR3 DNA reads TGCAGTACCCGGGGGCATCGCAATCAGCCCCAGCATTTT.

This clonotype occurred many times. V usage is TRBV7-9 and J usage is TRBJ2-5, with 9 bases lining up with TRBD1. Germline assignment: CDR1 SEHNR and CDR2 FQNEAQ (reference sequence). Germline trimming cut 5 bases from V and 2 bases from J; bases unmatched to any gene: 3. The CDR3 totals 14 residues. For the CDR3, the DNA is TGTGCCAGCAGCGTCGGACAGGGGCAAGAGACCCAGTACTTC. Translation: CASSVGQGQETQYF.